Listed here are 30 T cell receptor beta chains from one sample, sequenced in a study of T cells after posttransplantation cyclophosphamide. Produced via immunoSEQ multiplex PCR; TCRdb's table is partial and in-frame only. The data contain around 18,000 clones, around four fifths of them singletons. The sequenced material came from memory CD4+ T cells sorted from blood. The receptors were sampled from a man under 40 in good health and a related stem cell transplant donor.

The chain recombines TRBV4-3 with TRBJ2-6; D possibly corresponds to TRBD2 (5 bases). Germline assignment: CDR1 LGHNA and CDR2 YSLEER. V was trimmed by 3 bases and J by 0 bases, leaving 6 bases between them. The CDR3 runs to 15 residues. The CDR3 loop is CASSHAGSGANVLTF. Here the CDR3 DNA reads TGCGCCAGCAGCCACGCGGGCTCTGGGGCCAACGTCCTGACTTTC.

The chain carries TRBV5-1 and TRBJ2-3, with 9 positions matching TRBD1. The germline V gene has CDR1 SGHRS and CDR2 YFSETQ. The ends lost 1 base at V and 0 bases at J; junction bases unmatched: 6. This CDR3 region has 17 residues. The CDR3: CASSLSLTGGSTDTQYF. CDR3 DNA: TGCGCCAGCAGCTTGAGCCTGACAGGGGGAAGCACAGATACGCAGTATTTT.

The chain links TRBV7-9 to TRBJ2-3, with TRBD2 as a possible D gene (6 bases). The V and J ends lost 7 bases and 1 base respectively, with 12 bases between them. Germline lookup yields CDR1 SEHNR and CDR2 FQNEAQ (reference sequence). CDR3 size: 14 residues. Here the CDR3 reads CASTGAGGTDTQYF. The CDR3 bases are TGTGCCAGCACCGGAGCGGGTGGCACAGATACGCAGTATTTT.

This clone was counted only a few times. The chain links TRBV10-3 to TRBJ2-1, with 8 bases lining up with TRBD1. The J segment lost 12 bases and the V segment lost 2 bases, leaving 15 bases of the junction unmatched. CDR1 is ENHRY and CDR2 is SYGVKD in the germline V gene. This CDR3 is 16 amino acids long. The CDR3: CAISEGGQGSRVGQFF. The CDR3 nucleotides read TGTGCCATCAGTGAGGGAGGACAGGGCTCGCGGGTTGGGCAGTTCTTC.

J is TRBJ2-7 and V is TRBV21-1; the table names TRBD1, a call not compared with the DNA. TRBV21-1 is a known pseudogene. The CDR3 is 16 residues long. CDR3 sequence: CASSKEQNKGQGAVLF. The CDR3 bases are TGTGCCAGCAGCAAAGAGCAAAATAAGGGACAGGGGGCCGTCCTATTC.

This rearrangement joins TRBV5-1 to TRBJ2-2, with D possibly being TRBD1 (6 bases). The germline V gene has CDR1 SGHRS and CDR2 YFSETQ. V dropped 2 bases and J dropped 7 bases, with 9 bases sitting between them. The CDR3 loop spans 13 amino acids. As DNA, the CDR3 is TGCGCCAGCAGCTTTCAGGGGTTCGGGGAGCTGTTTTTT. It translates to CASSFQGFGELFF.

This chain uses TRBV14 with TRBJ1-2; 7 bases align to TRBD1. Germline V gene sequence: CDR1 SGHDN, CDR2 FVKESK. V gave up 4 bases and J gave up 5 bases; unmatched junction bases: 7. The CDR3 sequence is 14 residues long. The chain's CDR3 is CASSRGQAAYGYTF. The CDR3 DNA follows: TGTGCCAGCAGCCGAGGACAGGCTGCTTATGGCTACACCTTC.

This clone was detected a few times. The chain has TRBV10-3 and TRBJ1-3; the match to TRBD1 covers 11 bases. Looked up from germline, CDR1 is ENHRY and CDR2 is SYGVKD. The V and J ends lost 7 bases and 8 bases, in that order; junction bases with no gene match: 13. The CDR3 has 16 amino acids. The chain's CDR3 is CAITPFGQGAPDTIYF. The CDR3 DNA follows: TGTGCCATCACCCCCTTCGGACAGGGGGCGCCGGACACCATATATTTT.

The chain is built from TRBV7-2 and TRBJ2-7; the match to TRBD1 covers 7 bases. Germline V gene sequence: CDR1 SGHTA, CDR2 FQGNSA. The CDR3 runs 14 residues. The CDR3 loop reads CASSGQAYSYEQYF. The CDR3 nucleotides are TGTGCATCCTCCGGACAGGCTTACTCCTACGAGCAGTACTTC. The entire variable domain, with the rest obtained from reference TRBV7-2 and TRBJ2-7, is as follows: GAGVSQSPSNKVTEKGKDVELRCDPISGHTALYWYRQSLGQGLEFLIYFQGNSAPDKSGLPSDRFSAERTGGSVSTLTIQRTQQEDSAVYLCASSGQAYSYEQYFGPGTRLTVT.

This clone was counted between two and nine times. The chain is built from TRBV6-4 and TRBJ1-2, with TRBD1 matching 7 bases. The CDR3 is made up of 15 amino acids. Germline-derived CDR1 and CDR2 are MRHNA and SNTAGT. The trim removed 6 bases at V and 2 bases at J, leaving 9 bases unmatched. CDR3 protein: CASRPNRGGNYGYTF. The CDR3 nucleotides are TGTGCCAGCAGGCCAAACAGGGGAGGAAACTATGGCTACACCTTC.

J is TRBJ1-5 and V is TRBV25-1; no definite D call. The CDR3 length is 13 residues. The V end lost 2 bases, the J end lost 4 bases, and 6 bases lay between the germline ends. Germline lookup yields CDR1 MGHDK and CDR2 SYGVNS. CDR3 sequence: CASSEGGNQPQHF. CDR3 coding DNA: TGTGCCAGCAGTGAAGGAGGGAATCAGCCCCAGCATTTT.

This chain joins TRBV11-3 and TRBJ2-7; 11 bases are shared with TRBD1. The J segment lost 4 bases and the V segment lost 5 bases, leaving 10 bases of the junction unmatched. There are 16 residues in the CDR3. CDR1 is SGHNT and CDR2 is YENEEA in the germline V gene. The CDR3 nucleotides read TGTGCCAGCAGCCCGGGATCTGGACAGGGGGCTTACGAGCAGTACTTC. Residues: CASSPGSGQGAYEQYF.

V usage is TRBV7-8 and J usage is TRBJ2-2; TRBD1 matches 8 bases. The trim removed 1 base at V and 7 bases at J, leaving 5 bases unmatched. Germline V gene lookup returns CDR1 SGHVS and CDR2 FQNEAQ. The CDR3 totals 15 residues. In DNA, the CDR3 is TGTGCCAGCAGCTTAGTTCAGGGGGCGGTCGGGGAGCTGTTTTTT. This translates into CASSLVQGAVGELFF.

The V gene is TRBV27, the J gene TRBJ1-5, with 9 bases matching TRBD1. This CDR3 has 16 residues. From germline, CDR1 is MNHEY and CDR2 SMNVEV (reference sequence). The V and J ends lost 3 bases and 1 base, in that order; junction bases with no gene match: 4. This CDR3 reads CASSLGTGKSNQPQHF. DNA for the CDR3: TGTGCCAGCAGTTTGGGGACAGGGAAAAGCAATCAGCCCCAGCATTTT.

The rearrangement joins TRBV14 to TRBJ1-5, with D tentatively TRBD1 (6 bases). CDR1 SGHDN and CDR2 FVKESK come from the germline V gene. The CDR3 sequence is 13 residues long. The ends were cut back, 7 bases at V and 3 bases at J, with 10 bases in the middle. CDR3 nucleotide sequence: TGTGCCAGCACCCAGGGGCCCAATCAGCCCCAGCATTTT. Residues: CASTQGPNQPQHF.

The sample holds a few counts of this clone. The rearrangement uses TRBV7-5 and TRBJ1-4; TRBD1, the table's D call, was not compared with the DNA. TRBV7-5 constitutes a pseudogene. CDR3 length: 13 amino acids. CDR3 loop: CARSLRDSEKLFF. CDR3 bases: TGTGCCAGAAGCTTAAGGGACAGTGAAAAACTGTTTTTT.

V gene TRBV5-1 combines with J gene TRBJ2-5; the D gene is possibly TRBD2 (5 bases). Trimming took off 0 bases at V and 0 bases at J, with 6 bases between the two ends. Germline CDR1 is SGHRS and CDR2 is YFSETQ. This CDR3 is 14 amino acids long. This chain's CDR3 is CASSLGTHQETQYF. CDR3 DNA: TGCGCCAGCAGCTTGGGGACTCACCAAGAGACCCAGTACTTC.

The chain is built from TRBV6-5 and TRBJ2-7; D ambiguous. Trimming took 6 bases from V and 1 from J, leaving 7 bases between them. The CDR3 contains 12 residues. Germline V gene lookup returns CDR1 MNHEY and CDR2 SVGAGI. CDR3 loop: CASSPNSYEQYF. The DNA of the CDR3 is TGTGCCAGCAGCCCTAATTCCTACGAGCAGTACTTC.

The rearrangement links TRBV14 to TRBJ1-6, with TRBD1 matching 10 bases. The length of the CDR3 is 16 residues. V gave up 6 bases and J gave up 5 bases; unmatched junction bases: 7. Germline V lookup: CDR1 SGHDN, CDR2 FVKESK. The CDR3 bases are TGTGCCAGCAGTCTGACAGGGGGCGCGAATAATTCACCCCTCCACTTT. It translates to CASSLTGGANNSPLHF.

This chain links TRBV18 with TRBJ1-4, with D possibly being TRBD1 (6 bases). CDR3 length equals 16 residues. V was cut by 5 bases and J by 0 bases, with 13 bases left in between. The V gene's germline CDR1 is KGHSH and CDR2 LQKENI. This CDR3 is CASSLGQLATNEKLFF. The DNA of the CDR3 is TGTGCCAGCTCATTGGGACAACTTGCAACTAATGAAAAACTGTTTTTT.

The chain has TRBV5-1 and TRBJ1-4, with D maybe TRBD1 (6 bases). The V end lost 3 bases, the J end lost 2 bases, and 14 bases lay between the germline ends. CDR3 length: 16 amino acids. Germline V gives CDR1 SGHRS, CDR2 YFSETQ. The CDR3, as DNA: TGCGCCAGCAGCTGGACGCCAGGGGCGACTAATGAAAAACTGTTTTTT. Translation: CASSWTPGATNEKLFF.

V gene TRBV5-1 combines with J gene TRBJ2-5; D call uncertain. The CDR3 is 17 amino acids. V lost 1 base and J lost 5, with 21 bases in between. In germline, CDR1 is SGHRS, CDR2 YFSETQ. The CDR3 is CASSLNVLAQQWETQYF. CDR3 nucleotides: TGCGCCAGCAGCTTGAACGTCCTGGCCCAACAGTGGGAGACCCAGTACTTC.

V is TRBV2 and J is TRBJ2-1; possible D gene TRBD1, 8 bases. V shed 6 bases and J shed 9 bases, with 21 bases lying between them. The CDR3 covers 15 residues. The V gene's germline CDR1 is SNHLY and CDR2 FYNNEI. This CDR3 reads CASSFTGGANSEQFF. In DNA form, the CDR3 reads TGTGCCAGCAGCTTCACAGGGGGGGCTAACAGTGAGCAGTTCTTC.

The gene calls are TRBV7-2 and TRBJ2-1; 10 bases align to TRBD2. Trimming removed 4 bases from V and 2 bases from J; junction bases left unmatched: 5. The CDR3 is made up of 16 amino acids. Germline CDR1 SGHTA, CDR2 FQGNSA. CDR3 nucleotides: TGTGCCAGCAGCTGGAGCGGGGGGGTCACCTACAATGAGCAGTTCTTC. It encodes CASSWSGGVTYNEQFF.

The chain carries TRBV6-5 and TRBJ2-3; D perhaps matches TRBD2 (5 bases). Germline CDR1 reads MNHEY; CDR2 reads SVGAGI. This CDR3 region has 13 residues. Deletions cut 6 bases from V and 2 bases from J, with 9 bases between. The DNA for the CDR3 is TGTGCCAGCAGGCCCGGGATCACAGATACGCAGTATTTT. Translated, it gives CASRPGITDTQYF.

The CDR3, as DNA: TGTGCCAGCAGTTACCCCAGGGGGCGCGGCATTCAGTACTTC. Its translation is CASSYPRGRGIQYF. The J gene is TRBJ2-4, the V gene TRBV6-6, with TRBD1 matching over 8 bases. V trimming: 2 bases; J trimming: 9 bases; junction bases outside the gene matches: 6. Germline lookup yields CDR1 MNHNY and CDR2 SVGAGI (reference sequence). This CDR3 has 14 residues.

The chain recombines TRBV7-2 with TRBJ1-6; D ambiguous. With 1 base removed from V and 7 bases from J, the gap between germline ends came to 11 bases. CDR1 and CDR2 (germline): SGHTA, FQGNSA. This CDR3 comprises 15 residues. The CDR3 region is CASSLVHRLNSPLHF. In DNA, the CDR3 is TGTGCCAGCAGCTTAGTTCACAGACTAAATTCACCCCTCCACTTT.

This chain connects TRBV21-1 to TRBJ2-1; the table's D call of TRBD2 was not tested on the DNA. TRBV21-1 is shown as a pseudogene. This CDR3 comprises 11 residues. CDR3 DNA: TGTGCCAGCAGACTAATCGTTCGGCAGTTCTTC. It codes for CASRLIVRQFF.

This chain's CDR3 is CASSQALGLKLFF. CDR3 nucleotide sequence: TGCGCCAGCAGCCAAGCCCTAGGCCTTAAACTGTTTTTT. V is TRBV4-1 and J is TRBJ1-4; D ambiguous. Germline-derived CDR1 and CDR2 are MGHRA and YSYEKL. The length of the CDR3 is 13 residues. The ends were cut back, 1 base at V and 11 bases at J, with 11 bases in the middle.

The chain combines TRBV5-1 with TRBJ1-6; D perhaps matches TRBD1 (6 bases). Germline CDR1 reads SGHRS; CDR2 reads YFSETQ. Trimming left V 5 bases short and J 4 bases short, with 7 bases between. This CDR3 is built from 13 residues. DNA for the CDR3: TGCGCCAGCAGGGACAGTTATAATTCACCCCTCCACTTT. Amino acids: CASRDSYNSPLHF.